Listed below are T cell receptor beta chains from one sample, sequenced in a study of response to subunit inactivated influenza vaccine. TCRdb itself ran the RT-PCR reads through MiXCR, one entry per CDR3 protein. The table records about 500,000 distinct CDR3 sequences, more than 15% of them present only once. The material was CD4+ T cells sorted from PBMCs, obtained less than 30 months after vaccination. All receptors come from a man aged 45-69 years who received an inactivated influenza vaccine. CDR3s leave out the opening cysteine and the closing phenylalanine or tryptophan.

v_gene: TRBV20-1; j_gene: TRBJ1-1; CDR3aa: SASRGANTEAF
v_gene: TRBV10-3; j_gene: TRBJ2-5; CDR3aa: AISVGQQETQY
v_gene: TRBV5-1; j_gene: TRBJ2-3; CDR3aa: ASSLVGLGGDTQY
v_gene: TRBV30; j_gene: TRBJ2-5; CDR3aa: ARSSGPYQETQY
v_gene: TRBV2; j_gene: TRBJ1-2; CDR3aa: ASSYGTGSGYT
v_gene: TRBV20-1; j_gene: TRBJ1-2; CDR3aa: SASADPRYGYT
v_gene: TRBV5-1; j_gene: TRBJ1-1; CDR3aa: ASSPAGGQGNTEAF
v_gene: TRBV5-5; j_gene: TRBJ1-1; CDR3aa: ASSLQLGPTEAF
v_gene: TRBV10-3; j_gene: TRBJ2-7; CDR3aa: AIRTGGNEQY
v_gene: TRBV7-8; j_gene: TRBJ2-5; CDR3aa: ASSHTQEETQY
v_gene: TRBV14; j_gene: TRBJ2-4; CDR3aa: ASSQDGAGGPKNIQY
v_gene: TRBV20-1; j_gene: TRBJ2-1; CDR3aa: SARESEFQANEQF
v_gene: TRBV7-8; j_gene: TRBJ2-7; CDR3aa: ASSPRNRELYEQY
v_gene: TRBV21-1; j_gene: TRBJ2-5; CDR3aa: ASGDPTGAQETQY
v_gene: TRBV6-4; j_gene: TRBJ2-3; CDR3aa: ASIDRTTLDTQY
v_gene: TRBV20-1; j_gene: TRBJ2-1; CDR3aa: SAVLAGPREQF
v_gene: TRBV20-1; j_gene: TRBJ2-1; CDR3aa: SAGGAGEQF
v_gene: TRBV6-6; j_gene: TRBJ1-1; CDR3aa: ASRLETVTEAF
v_gene: TRBV20-1; j_gene: TRBJ1-5; CDR3aa: SARDTGTGFVYSNQPRH
v_gene: TRBV24-1; j_gene: TRBJ2-3; CDR3aa: ATSDLARGSYTQY
v_gene: TRBV7-2; j_gene: TRBJ2-5; CDR3aa: ASSLARGAGQETQY
v_gene: TRBV20-1; j_gene: TRBJ2-7; CDR3aa: SARDETFAGLSSYEQY
v_gene: TRBV20-1; j_gene: TRBJ2-7; CDR3aa: SARVFRGTYEQY
v_gene: TRBV27; j_gene: TRBJ2-2; CDR3aa: ASNIRGTGELF
v_gene: TRBV19; j_gene: TRBJ2-1; CDR3aa: ASKSGSRDEQF
v_gene: TRBV4-3; j_gene: TRBJ1-2; CDR3aa: ASSQDMGTNYGYT
v_gene: TRBV3-1; j_gene: TRBJ2-1; CDR3aa: ASSQLTLGAFNEQF
v_gene: TRBV14; j_gene: TRBJ2-7; CDR3aa: ASSRLAGTYEQY
v_gene: TRBV4-1; j_gene: TRBJ2-1; CDR3aa: ASSQDGRYNEQF
v_gene: TRBV9; j_gene: TRBJ2-2; CDR3aa: ASSVGTSGNTGELF
v_gene: TRBV7-8; j_gene: TRBJ2-7; CDR3aa: ASSFGTLSYEQY
v_gene: TRBV5-1; j_gene: TRBJ2-1; CDR3aa: ASSWDGHRSEQF
v_gene: TRBV15; j_gene: TRBJ2-3; CDR3aa: ATSRDSSSTDTQY
v_gene: TRBV7-9; j_gene: TRBJ2-1; CDR3aa: ASSSGLAANNEQF
v_gene: TRBV9; j_gene: TRBJ1-5; CDR3aa: ASSVDGYSNQPQH
v_gene: TRBV5-4; j_gene: TRBJ2-1; CDR3aa: ASRTGTSTNNEQF
v_gene: TRBV28; j_gene: TRBJ2-7; CDR3aa: ASREGAYEQY
v_gene: TRBV4-1; j_gene: TRBJ2-7; CDR3aa: ASSQGRATGDYEQY
v_gene: TRBV5-1; j_gene: TRBJ2-1; CDR3aa: ASSLGGQGSYNEQF
v_gene: TRBV10-3; j_gene: TRBJ2-1; CDR3aa: AISESGSGSSYNEQF
v_gene: TRBV18; j_gene: TRBJ1-5; CDR3aa: ASSTRDGNQPQH
v_gene: TRBV20-1; j_gene: TRBJ2-1; CDR3aa: SAIAGSYGNEQF
v_gene: TRBV4-2; j_gene: TRBJ1-2; CDR3aa: ASSPSDGPNYGYT
v_gene: TRBV12-3/TRBV12-4; j_gene: TRBJ2-6; CDR3aa: ASSFQASSGANVLT
v_gene: TRBV6-5; j_gene: TRBJ1-1; CDR3aa: ASSDRNTEAF
v_gene: TRBV29-1; j_gene: TRBJ2-1; CDR3aa: SGGDRLTNEQF
v_gene: TRBV20-1; j_gene: TRBJ1-2; CDR3aa: SAISDRGNYGYT
v_gene: TRBV27; j_gene: TRBJ1-6; CDR3aa: ASSVTGGGVGSPLH
v_gene: TRBV6-4; j_gene: TRBJ2-1; CDR3aa: ASRKRTSGREGSYNEQF
v_gene: TRBV4-1; j_gene: TRBJ1-4; CDR3aa: ASSQLGTGTEKLF
v_gene: TRBV7-2; j_gene: TRBJ2-1; CDR3aa: ASSLASGYNEQF
v_gene: TRBV27; j_gene: TRBJ2-1; CDR3aa: ASSLSLAGGNEQF
v_gene: TRBV6-8; j_gene: TRBJ2-1; CDR3aa: ATGMGTSGENEQF
v_gene: TRBV20-1; j_gene: TRBJ1-6; CDR3aa: SARTQSNNSPLH
v_gene: TRBV12-3/TRBV12-4; j_gene: TRBJ2-5; CDR3aa: ASSFAGAQETQY
v_gene: TRBV4-3; j_gene: TRBJ2-2; CDR3aa: ASSQDGAGVIGELF